The present T cell receptor (beta chain) was sequenced within a study of cytomegalovirus exposure and HLA in healthy donors (dated by TCRdb to the late 2010s). Regarding the study in general: According to an earlier analysis of 587 of the donors, some 180 million T cells yielded 90 million to 130 million unique TCR beta sequences and 276 Gb of sequence data. An early release that covered approximately 600 HLA-typed donors contained 250 to 350 gigabases of sequencing data and around 85 million unique TCR sequences. The genetic ancestry cluster associated with self-reported Caucasian donors included around 76% of the roughly 400 genotyped donors. The study aimed to test whether cataloging public T cell receptors could reveal signatures of past pathogen exposure. Using immunosequencing, the study profiled T cell repertoires from fewer than 700 subjects and related those repertoires to cytomegalovirus serostatus. A separate validation cohort of over a hundred different subjects was used in addition to the approximately 610-subject first cohort. The study combined high-throughput TCR immunosequencing, statistical association of individual TCRs with disease status, and machine learning to predict cytomegalovirus infection status. To study patterns of TCR occurrence, a later analysis re-analyzed previously published TCR beta repertoires from several hundred donors and added high-resolution HLA genotyping. Rather than drawing on any new phenotypic data, the later analysis identified candidate immune exposures from TCR beta sequences and the way those sequences occurred across donors. An earlier analysis of 587 of the donors used high-throughput TCR beta sequencing to judge whether each TCR beta V gene segment behaved as functional or pseudogenic. Donor age, sex, ethnicity and CMV serostatus were compiled together with the repertoire data. A later genetic analysis used genome-wide SNP genotypes for about 60% of the roughly 700 donors, treating that subset as a discovery cohort. All discovery cohort repertoires had been generated on a single sequencing platform. HLA typing included class I and class II loci at four-digit resolution. Typing coverage varied by locus: roughly 629-640 donors for A, B, C, DRB1 and DQB1; approximately 500 for DQA1; over 600 for DPA1; roughly 450 for DPB1. Roughly 5 DR-DQ haplotypes were treated as single units for association and clustering because of strong linkage in the cohort. Among roughly 400 genotyped donors of the cohort, an average of roughly 230,000 unique TCR beta nucleotide sequences was sequenced per donor, of which about 20% were non-productive. What the work shows at the level of the full study, not this receptor alone: According to a later analysis, parvovirus B19, influenza, CMV and Epstein-Barr virus appeared linked to several top co-occurrence clusters. About 17 rarely observed V segments, including chromosome 9 orphons, were excluded from the earlier analysis of 550 to 700 of the donors because counts were too low. A later genetic analysis associated a missense DCLRE1C variant with V-gene and J-gene trimming of TCR beta chains, and an independent cohort replicated the association. In a later analysis, HLA-associated TCR beta chains showed more clonal expansion and lower generation probabilities than non-associated chains that were equally common. Across donors, most TCR sequences were observed very rarely, whereas some public TCRs were present in many individuals. A further reported finding was that TCR beta sequences accurately predicted the HLA-A and HLA-B alleles for most subjects in the first cohort. Some IMGT-functional V segments, including TRBV6-2 and TRBV6-3, could not be distinguished by the 87-base-pair reads and were therefore excluded. In a later analysis, most CMV-associated TCR beta chains were found to appear HLA-restricted, with HLA associations seemingly driven largely by CMV exposure. At a false discovery rate of 0.05, a later analysis linked about 17,000 TCR beta sequences to specific HLA alleles. An earlier analysis of 587 of the donors showed that most TCR beta V segments appeared in productive rearrangements either about 87% or about 30% of the time, which broadly matched IMGT annotations. It was suggested by the authors that the approach could potentially be generalized to other disease states and immunological phenotypes. The classifier was reported to diagnose cytomegalovirus status with high specificity and sensitivity in both the original and validation cohorts. The sequencing pipeline was judged likely to have produced a cluster of highly shared sequence variants as a technical artifact. Sequencing depth was assumed to be roughly uniform across donors in the presence/absence analyses, though that assumption may not hold. In the study, around 150 TCR beta chains were listed as associated with cytomegalovirus. In vitro tests confirmed that three of the cytomegalovirus-associated TCR beta chains recognize cytomegalovirus antigens. In a later analysis, the rate of TCR association differed among HLA loci, with DRB1 alleles having the most associated TCRs and HLA-C alleles having the fewest. Assigning TCR associations to individual alleles was difficult when HLA alleles, especially DR and DQ, strongly co-occurred. Because HLA typing was missing for some donors at each locus, association tests included only the typed subset. A later genetic analysis reported fewer N-insertions in productive TCRs among donors in an Asian-associated ancestry cluster than the roughly 620-donor mean. The cohort was sequenced for TCR beta chains only, and without alpha or paired-chain data the features that could be detected were limited. For the cohort, immune exposure information was limited to CMV serostatus. Correlated functional status among segregating V segments might reflect linkage disequilibrium, but an unknown experimental factor could not be ruled out.

The cohort was made up of 500 to 850 healthy bone marrow donors. At the time of sampling, all cohort members were nominally healthy, though unrecorded immune exposures were likely present. The donor was CMV seropositive and was included in the group of 289 seropositive cohort members. Every donor gave a peripheral blood sample, and the peripheral blood mononuclear cells from that sample were used for TCR beta sequencing. Genomic DNA extraction from the blood cell samples was performed with the Qiagen DNeasy Blood Extraction Kit. In this sample, this clone turned up a few times. Its cognate antigen has yet to be identified. No base quality information exists; no much larger clone differs at one position. The receptor library was made with the immunoSEQ multiplex PCR assay. For the multiplex PCR, a mixture combining 60 forward primers for TCR Vbeta segments and 13 reverse primers for TCR Jbeta segments was used. The CDR3 region of rearranged TCR beta genes was amplified from genomic DNA by a multiplex PCR assay. The Illumina HiSeq System was used to sequence the amplified TCR beta libraries as 87-base-pair reads. The paper's processing steps were these. A later analysis tallied around 87 million unique TCR beta chains across the 640 or so repertoires, and some 12 million of those chains were shared by two or more donors. Raw reads were error-corrected and collapsed into unique sequences with a nearest-neighbor algorithm that merged closely related sequences to remove PCR and sequencing errors. Alignment of CDR3 sequences to IMGT reference sequences was used to assign V, D and J gene segments. Each retained sequence needed at least a six-nucleotide match to both a V gene segment and a J gene segment. Rearrangements were called productive when the CDR3 lacked stop codons and stayed in frame with V and J; all others were non-productive. Following IMGT convention, CDR3 was defined as the stretch from the second conserved V-encoded cysteine to the conserved J-encoded phenylalanine. The earlier analysis of around 640 of the donors excluded sequences that lacked an unambiguous match to a single V gene segment. An earlier analysis of almost 600 of the donors classified V segments as functional when productive rearrangements were above 56.7% and as segregating when the standard deviation between donors was above 5%. A statistical classification framework was built to diagnose cytomegalovirus status from the catalog of TCR beta chain sequences. A later analysis assigned V and J genes by comparing TCR nucleotide sequences with IMGT/GENE-DB human TR gene sequences. Using the TCRdist pipeline, a later analysis assigned CDR3 sequences along with most-parsimonious VDJ recombination scenarios. In a later analysis, every TCR beta chain was defined by the combination of its CDR3 amino acid sequence and its V-gene family, and reads without a unique V-gene family were dropped. To address suspected cross-contamination and a sequencing artifact, a later analysis removed some 620 highly shared, low-generation-probability nucleotide sequences. In a later analysis, a clonal expansion index for each public chain was calculated from normalized within-repertoire ranks of inferred template counts. A later analysis computed generation probabilities with a VDJ recombination model fitted to out-of-frame rearrangements, and checked the results against IGoR. Hypergeometric tests were used in a later analysis to score TCR-TCR, TCR-HLA and TCR-CMV co-occurrence, with a repertoire-size bias correction applied to the TCR pairs. In a later analysis, false discovery rates were estimated by permuting HLA or CMV assignments 20 times. In a later analysis, co-occurring TCRs were grouped using DBSCAN, and TCRdist sequence similarity was added for clustering within HLA-allele-positive subsets. For co-occurrence clustering, repertoires with fewer than 30,000 or more than 120,000 public chains were excluded, along with a handful of repertoires with anomalous nucleotide sharing. TCRdb retrieved this table from immuneACCESS and kept in-frame rearrangements only. Not all clones are present; in checked studies, unresolved V genes account for under half, and no reason is known for the remainder. The V and J calls and the clone size are those of that table, but D and trimming were determined from the DNA. This sample lists 90,000 to 120,000 clones; 82% were detected once. Jointly, the top ten make up 2.7% of the sample.

The CDR3 measures 13 amino acids from cysteine to phenylalanine. The sequence is cut down to CDR3 DNA, 39 bases in frame from base 1. From the germline V gene, CDR1 is SGHRS and CDR2 is YFSETQ. Trimming leaves V shorter by 4 bases and J shorter by 2 bases, with the junction holding 3 bases beyond the gene matches. The sample consisted of PBMCs. The sequence derives from a man aged 30 to 39 in good health and CMV-seropositive. The receptor chain draws on TRBV5-1 and TRBJ2-7, with TRBD1 matching 7 junction bases. The CDR3 protein: CASSGGQTYEQYF. The nucleotide sequence reads as follows: TGCGCCAGCAGCGGGGGACAGACCTACGAGCAGTACTTC. Beyond the CDR3, the reference TRBV5-1 and TRBJ2-7 genes provide the residues; the full variable domain reads: KAGVTQTPRYLIKTRGQQVTLSCSPISGHRSVSWYQQTPGQGLQFLFEYFSETQRNKGNFPGRFSGRQFSNSRSEMNVSTLELGDSALYLCASSGGQTYEQYFGPGTRLTVT.